This TCR beta chain was identified in a study of blood T cells in healthy people across ages. J gave up 5 bases and V 4 bases, and 14 bases lay outside the gene matches. The CDR3 is made up of 17 amino acids. The germline V gene encodes CDR1 MGHRA and CDR2 YSYEKL. Primed by a sample-barcoded 5' primer and a J-beta primer mix, a second PCR proceeded for about 6 to 12 cycles. TCRdb re-derived calls from the 5' RACE reads in MiXCR, one entry per CDR3 protein. The sample shows more than 800,000 distinct CDR3 sequences, about 28% of them seen only once. This clonotype was counted at least ten times. The study drew donors from healthy Caucasian individuals in Russia aged roughly 6 to 100.

The sample consisted of blood. J is TRBJ2-3 and V is TRBV4-1; 8 nucleotides agree with TRBD2. The receptor was derived from an elderly woman in good health. In DNA, the CDR3 is TGCGCCAGCAGCCCGTACCGCAGCGGGGGCCCTCTAGATACGCAGTATTTT. Encoded protein: CASSPYRSGGPLDTQYF.